These 21 T cell receptor beta chains originate from one sample sequenced in a study of shared T cell receptors in the human thymus. The assay was immunoSEQ multiplex PCR, and TCRdb's table has in-frame clones only and misses some. This table has 700,000 or so clones, 80% to 90% appearing once. The same specimen was also included in a second study, on human thymus T cells.

The sample comprised thymocytes. These receptors originate from a girl under three years old with a congenital heart defect.

J is TRBJ2-5 and V is TRBV6-6; perhaps TRBD2 as D (6 bases). The V and J ends lost 2 bases and 5 bases respectively, with 9 bases between them. CDR3 length equals 13 residues. Germline loops: CDR1 MNHNY, CDR2 SVGAGI (reference sequence). Here the CDR3 DNA reads TGTGCCAGCAGTTACGGGAGGAGGGAGACCCAGTACTTC. Protein: CASSYGRRETQYF.

CDR3 DNA sequence: TGTGCCAGCAGCTTCCCGGGAGTGGCTGAAGCTTTCTTT. This encodes CASSFPGVAEAFF. J is TRBJ1-1 and V is TRBV5-5; no firm D call. The ends were cut back, 2 bases at V and 6 bases at J, with 11 bases in the middle. This CDR3 has 13 residues. Germline-derived CDR1 and CDR2 are SGHKS and YYEKEE (reference sequence).

This clone was detected only a few times. Other DNA sequences in this sample translate to the same CDR3. The chain joins TRBV5-4 to TRBJ1-1, with D perhaps TRBD1 (6 bases). V was shortened by 2 bases and J by 1 base, with 18 bases between the two germline ends. The CDR3 is made up of 17 amino acids. Germline V CDR1 and CDR2: SGHNT, YYREEE (reference sequence). The CDR3 sequence is CASSFRNSTGWNTEAFF. The CDR3 coding sequence is TGTGCCAGCAGCTTCCGAAATAGTACAGGGTGGAACACTGAAGCTTTCTTT. Full variable domain (remainder filled in from reference TRBV5-4 and TRBJ1-1): ETGVTQSPTHLIKTRGQQVTLRCSSQSGHNTVSWYQQALGQGPQFIFQYYREEENGRGNFPPRFSGLQFPNYSSELNVNALELDDSALYLCASSFRNSTGWNTEAFFGQGTRLTVV.

This clone came up a few times. The chain joins TRBV10-3 to TRBJ1-2, with 11 bases lining up with TRBD1. The CDR3 is 15 amino acids. The trim removed 2 bases at V and 6 bases at J, leaving 5 bases unmatched. Germline V CDR1 and CDR2: ENHRY, SYGVKD. The CDR3 loop reads CAISEAGQGADGYTF. DNA for the CDR3: TGTGCCATCAGTGAGGCCGGACAGGGGGCAGATGGCTACACCTTC.

Here the CDR3 reads CASSQERHIEESTEAFF. The CDR3 DNA follows: TGTGCCAGCAGCCAAGAGAGGCACATCGAAGAAAGCACTGAAGCTTTCTTT. This sequence joins TRBV14 and TRBJ1-1; D gene uncertain. The V end lost 0 bases, the J end lost 4 bases, and 18 bases lay between the germline ends. CDR3 size: 17 residues. Germline CDR1 is SGHDN and CDR2 is FVKESK.

This chain links TRBV6-5 with TRBJ2-1; 9 positions agree with TRBD1. This CDR3 is built from 16 residues. Germline CDR1 and CDR2: MNHEY and SVGAGI. V shed 0 bases, J shed 7 bases, and the junction held 7 bases outside the gene matches. The CDR3 loop reads CASSYSRDRVKNEQFF. CDR3 sequence (DNA): TGTGCCAGCAGTTACTCCCGGGACAGGGTTAAAAATGAGCAGTTCTTC.

V and J are TRBV5-5 and TRBJ1-3; D unclear. V was pared by 4 bases and J by 7 bases, with 21 bases between. This CDR3 has 16 amino acids. CDR1 is SGHKS, CDR2 YYEKEE, per germline (reference sequence). The CDR3 loop is CASSRRAGRFNNTIYF. The CDR3 bases are TGTGCCAGCAGCCGGAGGGCAGGCCGGTTCAATAACACCATATATTTT.

This chain connects TRBV25-1 to TRBJ1-1, with D tentatively TRBD1 (6 bases). The CDR3 is 14 amino acids. Trimming cost V 8 bases and J 3 bases, with 16 bases left between them. Per germline, CDR1 MGHDK and CDR2 SYGVNS. The CDR3 spells CASRDMPLDTEAFF. Written as DNA, the CDR3 is TGTGCCAGCCGGGACATGCCCTTGGACACTGAAGCTTTCTTT.

This clone was counted once. V usage is TRBV25-1 and J usage is TRBJ1-2, with 9 positions matching TRBD1. The CDR3 spans 16 residues. Germline V gene data show CDR1 as MGHDK and CDR2 as SYGVNS. Trimming removed 2 bases from V and 3 bases from J; junction bases left unmatched: 7. Here the CDR3 DNA reads TGTGCCAGCAGTGAAAAAGGGACAGGGAGGTACTATGGCTACACCTTC. Amino acid sequence: CASSEKGTGRYYGYTF.

CDR3 in amino acids: CASSLAGRGPRMNTEAFF. The CDR3 DNA reads as TGCGCCAGCAGCTTGGCCGGGCGGGGGCCGCGCATGAACACTGAAGCTTTCTTT. V and J are TRBV5-1 and TRBJ1-1; TRBD1 might be the D (6 bases). The CDR3 contains 18 residues. The ends were cut back, 0 bases at V and 0 bases at J, with 18 bases in the middle. Germline values: CDR1 SGHRS, CDR2 YFSETQ.

This chain links TRBV7-2 with TRBJ2-1; tentatively, D is TRBD1 (5 bases). Per the germline V gene, CDR1 is SGHTA and CDR2 is FQGNSA. V was pared by 7 bases and J by 6 bases, with 16 bases between. The CDR3 sequence is 14 residues long. DNA for the CDR3: TGTGCCAGCACCTTTGGAAGAACAGGCAATGAGCAGTTCTTC. As protein: CASTFGRTGNEQFF.

This chain uses TRBV18 with TRBJ2-7, with 7 bases lining up with TRBD1. CDR1 is KGHSH, CDR2 LQKENI, per germline. This CDR3 spans 16 amino acids. Trimming took 3 bases from V and 0 from J; bases not matched to a gene: 8. The CDR3, as DNA: TGTGCCAGCTCACCCCGGGACAGTCCTAGCTCCTACGAGCAGTACTTC. Protein product: CASSPRDSPSSYEQYF. Using reference TRBV18 and TRBJ2-7 for the parts outside the CDR3, the full variable domain is NAGVMQNPRHLVRRRGQEARLRCSPMKGHSHVYWYRQLPEEGLKFMVYLQKENIIDESGMPKERFSAEFPKEGPSILRIQQVVRGDSAAYFCASSPRDSPSSYEQYFGPGTRLTVT.

This clone showed up just once. The chain joins TRBV4-3 to TRBJ1-3; 7 positions match TRBD1. This CDR3 is 16 amino acids long. The germline CDR1 and CDR2 sequences are LGHNA and YSLEER. V gave up 6 bases and J gave up 0 bases; unmatched junction bases: 8. The CDR3 nucleotides are TGCGCCAGCAGGCAAAACAGGGGAGCCTCTGGAAACACCATATATTTT. Translating it yields CASRQNRGASGNTIYF.

This clone was detected once. The rearrangement links TRBV4-3 to TRBJ2-3, with D possibly matching TRBD2 (7 bases). This CDR3 contains 17 residues. Deletions cut 0 bases from V and 1 base from J, with 14 bases between. Germline V gene lookup returns CDR1 LGHNA and CDR2 YSLEER. The CDR3 protein is CASSQDASGGCTDTQYF. CDR3 bases: TGCGCCAGCAGCCAAGATGCCTCGGGGGGCTGCACAGATACGCAGTATTTT.

CDR3 nucleotide sequence: TGCGCCAGCAGCGAACTGTCCTCTGGGGCCAACGTCCTGACTTTC. It yields the protein CASSELSSGANVLTF. The chain has TRBV5-1 and TRBJ2-6; D remains ambiguous. The V end was cut by 4 bases, the J end by 0 bases, with 8 bases between. Germline V lookup: CDR1 SGHRS, CDR2 YFSETQ. This CDR3 is built from 15 residues.

The chain links TRBV5-1 to TRBJ2-3; 11 nucleotides agree with TRBD1. The germline gives CDR1 SGHRS, CDR2 YFSETQ. Trimming took 4 bases from V and 4 from J; bases not matched to a gene: 17. This CDR3 spans 19 amino acids. Here the CDR3 reads CASSVAGTGGPGRADTQYF. Here the CDR3 DNA reads TGCGCCAGCAGCGTAGCCGGGACAGGGGGTCCCGGGCGGGCAGATACGCAGTATTTT.

This clone was observed a single time. This chain links TRBV5-5 with TRBJ2-1; D gene uncertain. The V gene lost 8 bases and the J gene lost 13 bases, with 16 bases spanning the gap. This CDR3 comprises 11 residues. CDR1 SGHKS and CDR2 YYEKEE come from the germline V gene (reference sequence). The CDR3 sequence: CASRLEAPQFF. The CDR3 DNA sequence: TGTGCCAGTAGACTCGAGGCCCCCCAGTTCTTC.

On this clone: The CDR3 carries no conserved terminal phenylalanine or tryptophan, so it likely arises from a read error. The DNA is omitted, as the CDR3 cannot be located on it reliably, and the CDR3 follows TCRdb's listing. The genes are TRBV28 and TRBJ1-1; the D call TRBD1 from the table was never checked on the DNA. The CDR3 length equals 13 residues, ends included. Germline V gene lookup returns CDR1 MDHEN and CDR2 SYDVKM. The CDR3 loop reads CASSLVQRHPELV.

The rearrangement links TRBV9 to TRBJ2-7; D is perhaps TRBD2 (6 bases). The CDR3 loop spans 14 amino acids. The V and J ends lost 4 bases and 3 bases respectively, with 14 bases between them. Per the germline V gene, CDR1 is SGDLS and CDR2 is YYNGEE. The CDR3 sequence is CASSPAAGNYEQYF. CDR3 bases: TGTGCCAGCAGCCCCGCGGCGGGGAACTACGAGCAGTACTTC.

The gene calls are TRBV6-6 and TRBJ1-5; maybe TRBD1 (6 bases). The CDR3 is 16 residues long. From germline, CDR1 is MNHNY and CDR2 SVGAGI (reference sequence). V was cut by 2 bases and J by 4 bases, with 15 bases left in between. CDR3 protein: CASSYRRTAENQPQHF. For the CDR3, the DNA is TGTGCCAGCAGTTACCGCCGGACAGCTGAGAATCAGCCCCAGCATTTT.

The genes are TRBV28 and TRBJ2-5, with D perhaps matching TRBD2 (6 bases). There are 13 residues in the CDR3. Germline V lookup: CDR1 MDHEN, CDR2 SYDVKM. The ends were cut back, 2 bases at V and 4 bases at J, with 8 bases in the middle. CDR3: CASSLGGIETQYF. CDR3 DNA sequence: TGTGCCAGCAGTTTAGGAGGGATAGAGACCCAGTACTTC.